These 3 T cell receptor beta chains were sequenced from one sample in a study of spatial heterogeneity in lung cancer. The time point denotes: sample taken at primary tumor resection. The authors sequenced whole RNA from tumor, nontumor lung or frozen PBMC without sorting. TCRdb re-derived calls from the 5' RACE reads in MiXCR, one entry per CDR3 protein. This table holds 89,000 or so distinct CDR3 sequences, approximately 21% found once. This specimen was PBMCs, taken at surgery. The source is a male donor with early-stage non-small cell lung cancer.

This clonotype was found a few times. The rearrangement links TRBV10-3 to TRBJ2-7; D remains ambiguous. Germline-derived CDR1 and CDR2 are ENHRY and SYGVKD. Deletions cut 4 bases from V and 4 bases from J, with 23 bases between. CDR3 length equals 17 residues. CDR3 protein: CAISVPPVGDSTYEQYF. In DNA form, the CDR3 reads TGTGCCATCAGTGTACCGCCCGTTGGAGACTCCACGTACGAGCAGTACTTC.

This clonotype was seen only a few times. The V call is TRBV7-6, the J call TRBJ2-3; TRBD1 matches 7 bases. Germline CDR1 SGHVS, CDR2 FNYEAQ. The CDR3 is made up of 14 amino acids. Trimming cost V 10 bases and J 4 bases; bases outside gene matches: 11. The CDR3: CAIGRGMVADTQYF. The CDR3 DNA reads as TGTGCCATCGGCAGGGGGATGGTGGCAGATACGCAGTATTTT.

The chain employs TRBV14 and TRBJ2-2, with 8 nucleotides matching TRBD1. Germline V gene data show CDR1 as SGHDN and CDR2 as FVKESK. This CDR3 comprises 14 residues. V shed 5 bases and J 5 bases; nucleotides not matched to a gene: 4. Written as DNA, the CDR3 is TGTGCCAGCAGCTGGGACAGGTCTACCGGGGAGCTGTTTTTT. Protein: CASSWDRSTGELFF.